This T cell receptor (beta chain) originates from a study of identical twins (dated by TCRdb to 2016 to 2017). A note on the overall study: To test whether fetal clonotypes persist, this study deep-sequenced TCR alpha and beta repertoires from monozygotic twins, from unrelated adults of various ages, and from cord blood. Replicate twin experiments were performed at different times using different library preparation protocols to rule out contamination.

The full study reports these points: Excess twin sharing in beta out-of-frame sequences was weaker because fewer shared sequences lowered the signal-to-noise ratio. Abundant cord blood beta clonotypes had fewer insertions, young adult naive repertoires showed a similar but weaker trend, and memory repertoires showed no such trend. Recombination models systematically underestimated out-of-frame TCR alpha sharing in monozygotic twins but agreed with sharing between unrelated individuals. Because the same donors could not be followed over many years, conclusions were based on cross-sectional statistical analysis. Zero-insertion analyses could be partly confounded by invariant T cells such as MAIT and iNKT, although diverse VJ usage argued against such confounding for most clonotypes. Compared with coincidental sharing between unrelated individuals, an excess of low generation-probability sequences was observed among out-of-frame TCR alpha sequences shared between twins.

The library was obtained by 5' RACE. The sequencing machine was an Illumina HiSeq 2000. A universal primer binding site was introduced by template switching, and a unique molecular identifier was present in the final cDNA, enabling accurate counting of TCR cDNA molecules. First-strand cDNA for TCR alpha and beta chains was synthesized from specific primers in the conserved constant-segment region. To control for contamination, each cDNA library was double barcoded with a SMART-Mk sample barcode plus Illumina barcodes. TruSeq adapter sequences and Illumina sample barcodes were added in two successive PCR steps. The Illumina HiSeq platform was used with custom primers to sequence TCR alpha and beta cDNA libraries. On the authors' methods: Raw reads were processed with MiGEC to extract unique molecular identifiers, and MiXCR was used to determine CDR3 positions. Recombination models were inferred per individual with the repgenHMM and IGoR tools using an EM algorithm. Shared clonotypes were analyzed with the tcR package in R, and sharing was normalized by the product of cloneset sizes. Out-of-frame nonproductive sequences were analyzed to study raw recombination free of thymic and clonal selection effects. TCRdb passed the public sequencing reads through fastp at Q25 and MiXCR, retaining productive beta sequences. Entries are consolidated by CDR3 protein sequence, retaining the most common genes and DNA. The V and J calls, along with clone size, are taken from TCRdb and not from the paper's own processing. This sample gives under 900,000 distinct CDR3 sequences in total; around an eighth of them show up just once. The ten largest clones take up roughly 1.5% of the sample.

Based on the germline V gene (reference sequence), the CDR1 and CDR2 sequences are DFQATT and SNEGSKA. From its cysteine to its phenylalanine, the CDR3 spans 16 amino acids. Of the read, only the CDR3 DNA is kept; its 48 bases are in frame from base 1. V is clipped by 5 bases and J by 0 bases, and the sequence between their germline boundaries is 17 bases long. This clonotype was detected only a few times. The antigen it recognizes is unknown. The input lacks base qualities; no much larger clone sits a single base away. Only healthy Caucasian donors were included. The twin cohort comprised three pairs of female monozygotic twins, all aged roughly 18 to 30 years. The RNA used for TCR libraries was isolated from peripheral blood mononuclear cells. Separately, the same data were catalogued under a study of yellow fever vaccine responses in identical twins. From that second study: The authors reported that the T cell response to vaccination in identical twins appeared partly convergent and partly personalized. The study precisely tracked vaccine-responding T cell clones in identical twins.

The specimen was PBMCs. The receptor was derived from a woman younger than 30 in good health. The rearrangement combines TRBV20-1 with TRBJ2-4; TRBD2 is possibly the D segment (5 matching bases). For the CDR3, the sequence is CSAFHRTVLAKNIQYF. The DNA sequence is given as TGCAGTGCTTTTCACCGGACTGTGCTAGCCAAAAACATTCAGTACTTC.